The rows below give T cell receptor beta chains drawn from one sample of a study of response to subunit inactivated influenza vaccine. TCRdb ran MiXCR on the RT-PCR reads and lists one entry per CDR3 protein. The sample lists 500,000 to 550,000 distinct CDR3 sequences; roughly 25% were seen once. The sample was also reused in another study, on T cells expressing NK-cell markers.

Specimen: CD4+ T cells sorted from PBMCs, collected 12 days after vaccination. The receptors were gathered from a man in his fifties or sixties who received an inactivated influenza vaccine. Each CDR3 is given with its conserved first and last residue. The D gene is left open where the match is weak. A clone size is listed for some rows: how often the clone was seen (once, few, many), or a class if it is expanded.

D gene | J gene | V gene | clone size | CDR3 protein | CDR3 DNA
. | TRBJ1-4 | TRBV28 | few | CASSPDRTATNEKLFF | TGTGCCAGCAGTCCCGATCGGACAGCAACTAATGAAAAACTGTTTTTT
TRBD1 | TRBJ1-1 | TRBV29-1 | . | CSVVGKWGQGSRLNTEAFF | TGCAGCGTTGTGGGGAAGTGGGGACAGGGATCCCGACTGAACACTGAAGCTTTCTTT
. | TRBJ2-5 | TRBV24-1 | . | CATSDFSDTLQETQYF | TGTGCCACCAGTGATTTTTCGGACACCCTCCAAGAGACCCAGTACTTC
. | TRBJ2-6 | TRBV5-1 | many | CASSLVGAVGANVLTF | TGCGCCAGCAGCTTGGTCGGGGCAGTTGGGGCCAACGTCCTGACTTTC
. | TRBJ2-1 | TRBV12-3/TRBV12-4 | . | CASSLRISFNEQFF | TGTGCCAGCAGTTTAAGGATTAGTTTCAATGAGCAGTTCTTC
. | TRBJ1-2 | TRBV29-1 | . | CSVDPGNYGYTF | TGCAGCGTTGATCCGGGGAACTATGGCTACACCTTC
. | TRBJ2-5 | TRBV20-1 | few | CSADGLQRKSTQYF | TGCAGTGCCGACGGCCTCCAAAGGAAATCGACCCAGTACTTC
. | TRBJ2-1 | TRBV5-1 | . | CASSEQVQRANEQFF | TGCGCCAGCAGCGAACAGGTTCAGCGGGCCAATGAGCAGTTCTTC
TRBD2 | TRBJ2-7 | TRBV28 | few | CASSSLAGVGYEQYF | TGTGCCAGCAGTTCCCTAGCGGGAGTGGGATACGAGCAGTACTTC
TRBD1 | TRBJ2-5 | TRBV10-3 | . | CAIRDDRGREIGTQYF | TGTGCCATCAGAGATGACAGGGGGCGAGAAATTGGGACCCAGTACTTC
. | TRBJ1-1 | TRBV3-1 | . | CASSQNARYTEAFF | TGTGCCAGCAGCCAAAATGCCCGGTACACTGAAGCTTTCTTT
TRBD1 | TRBJ1-3 | TRBV7-6 | . | CASSLASVQGNTIYF | TGTGCCAGCAGCTTAGCGTCAGTACAGGGGAACACCATATATTTT